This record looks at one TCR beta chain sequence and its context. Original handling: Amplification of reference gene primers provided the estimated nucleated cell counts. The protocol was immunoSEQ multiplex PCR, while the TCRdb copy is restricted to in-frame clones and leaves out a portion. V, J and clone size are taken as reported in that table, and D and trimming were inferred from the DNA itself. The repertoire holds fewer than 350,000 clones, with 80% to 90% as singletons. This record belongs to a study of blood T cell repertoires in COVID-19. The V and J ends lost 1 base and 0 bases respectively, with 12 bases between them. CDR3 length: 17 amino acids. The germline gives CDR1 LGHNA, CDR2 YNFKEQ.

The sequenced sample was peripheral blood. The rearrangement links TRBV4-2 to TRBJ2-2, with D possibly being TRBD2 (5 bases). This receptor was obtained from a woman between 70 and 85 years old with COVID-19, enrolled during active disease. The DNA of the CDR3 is TGTGCCAGCAGCCAAGGACTACGATTAGCGAACACCGGGGAGCTGTTTTTT. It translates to CASSQGLRLANTGELFF.